This is a list of T cell receptor beta chains from one sample in a study of CD8 T cells in ankylosing spondylitis. TCRdb re-called the 5' RACE reads through MiXCR, storing one row per CDR3 protein. The sample holds 150,000 to 200,000 distinct CDR3 sequences, around a third seen once. The sequenced sample consisted of synovial fluid, either unsorted or a sorted T cell fraction (not recorded which). The source of these receptors is a male donor with ankylosing spondylitis. CDR3s include the opening cysteine and the closing phenylalanine or tryptophan. Each record gives: D gene, V gene, clone size, CDR3 length, J gene, CDR3 DNA, CDR3 protein. A D gene is named only where the DNA matches it firmly. Where a row states a size, it is once, few, many or the class of an expanded clone; other rows omit it.

-	TRBV20-1	-	12	TRBJ1-4	TGCAGTGCTTGGACACCTGATGAAAAACTGTTTTTT	CSAWTPDEKLFF
-	TRBV5-1	-	19	TRBJ1-5	TGCGCCAGCAGCCTCGTTCATTGGGGGGCGTTGGAAAGCAATCAGCCCCAGCATTTT	CASSLVHWGALESNQPQHF
-	TRBV5-1	-	15	TRBJ1-1	TGCGCCAGCAGCCCTACCGGACAGTGGAACACTGAAGCTTTCTTT	CASSPTGQWNTEAFF
-	TRBV7-6	medium-sized	13	TRBJ1-1	TGTGCCAGCTCCAGGGGCTTGAACACTGAAGCTTTCTTT	CASSRGLNTEAFF
TRBD2	TRBV6-1	many	16	TRBJ2-1	TGTGCCAGCAGTGAACTGTTAGCGGGGCCATACAATGAGCAGTTCTTC	CASSELLAGPYNEQFF
-	TRBV9	few	16	TRBJ2-3	TGTGCCAGCAGCGCGGGCCGTAGGGGTGACACAGATACGCAGTATTTT	CASSAGRRGDTDTQYF
-	TRBV5-1	many	14	TRBJ1-1	TGCGCCAGCAGCCCAGGACACGAGAACACTGAAGCTTTCTTT	CASSPGHENTEAFF
-	TRBV19	few	12	TRBJ1-2	TGTGCCAGTAGTATAGATCGCAGGGGCTACACCTTC	CASSIDRRGYTF
-	TRBV28	once	13	TRBJ2-7	TGTGCCACCTACAGGGACCGACGCTACGAGCAGTACTTC	CATYRDRRYEQYF
-	TRBV7-9	-	15	TRBJ1-1	TGTGCCACCAGCTTTAGCCAGGGAGGCGACACTGAAGCTTTCTTT	CATSFSQGGDTEAFF
-	TRBV18	many	13	TRBJ1-2	TGTGCCAGCTCACCTGACACCGACTATGGCTACACCTTC	CASSPDTDYGYTF
-	TRBV7-3	many	13	TRBJ2-2	TGTGCCAGCAGCTTCACGAACACCGGGGAGCTGTTTTTT	CASSFTNTGELFF
-	TRBV18	many	14	TRBJ1-5	TGTGCCAGCTCACTGGGGAAGGGGGATCAGCCCCAGCATTTT	CASSLGKGDQPQHF
TRBD2	TRBV20-1	many	13	TRBJ2-2	TGCAGTGCTAGCGGGAGGGGCACCGGGGAGCTGTTTTTT	CSASGRGTGELFF
TRBD1	TRBV5-1	-	16	TRBJ2-7	TGCGCCAGCAGCTTGGGAGGGACAGGGGCCACCTACGAGCAGTACTTC	CASSLGGTGATYEQYF
TRBD1	TRBV10-3	many	14	TRBJ1-6	TGTGCCATCAGTGAGAGACAGGGCGATTCACCCCTCCACTTT	CAISERQGDSPLHF
-	TRBV7-4	once	15	TRBJ1-1	TGTGCCAGCAGCTTAGTAACAGTCGCGAACACTGAAGCTTTCTTT	CASSLVTVANTEAFF
-	TRBV3-1	-	16	TRBJ1-3	TGTGCCAGCAGCGTACGGAGCGATTTGTCTGGAAACACCATATATTTT	CASSVRSDLSGNTIYF
TRBD2	TRBV10-3	-	16	TRBJ2-1	TGTGCCATCAGTCGGACTAGCGGGGGGTACTACAATGAGCAGTTCTTC	CAISRTSGGYYNEQFF
TRBD2	TRBV20-1	few	17	TRBJ2-7	TGCAGTGCTAGAGGGGGACTAGCGGAAGGACCATCCTACGAGCAGTACTTC	CSARGGLAEGPSYEQYF
TRBD1	TRBV18	-	15	TRBJ2-2	TGTGCCAGCTCACCGGACAGGCGAAACACCGGGGAGCTGTTTTTT	CASSPDRRNTGELFF
TRBD1	TRBV6-2/TRBV6-3	-	13	TRBJ1-1	TGTGCCAGCAGTCCACAGGGGGGGACTGAAGCTTTCTTT	CASSPQGGTEAFF
-	TRBV7-8	-	16	TRBJ1-2	TGTGCCAGCAGCTTAGGTCCAGTCCAGGTGGACTATGGCTACACCTTC	CASSLGPVQVDYGYTF
TRBD1	TRBV5-1	few	13	TRBJ2-2	TGCGCCAGCGGCACAGGGGGCATAAGGGAGCTGTTTTTT	CASGTGGIRELFF
-	TRBV24-1	-	14	TRBJ1-5	TGTGCCACCAGTGAGGGGGGAGGCAATCAGCCCCAGCATTTT	CATSEGGGNQPQHF
TRBD1	TRBV12-3/TRBV12-4	-	18	TRBJ1-2	TGTGCCAGCGGCAAAGAACGTAGGGGGACAGGCAGGTTCGGAGGCTACACCTTC	CASGKERRGTGRFGGYTF
-	TRBV18	many	12	TRBJ1-1	TGTGCCAGCTCACCAGGGGACACTGAAGCTTTCTTT	CASSPGDTEAFF
-	TRBV5-5	-	14	TRBJ2-5	TGTGCCAGCAGCTTTCGCGGGGCCCAAGAGACCCAGTACTTC	CASSFRGAQETQYF
TRBD2	TRBV6-1	few	18	TRBJ2-5	TGTGCCAGCAGTATTGGGTTAGCGGGGGCTTACCCAAGGGAGACCCAGTACTTC	CASSIGLAGAYPRETQYF
TRBD2	TRBV12-3/TRBV12-4	many	15	TRBJ2-7	TGTGCCAGCACCGGTAGCGGGACGCCGCCCTACGAGCAGTACTTC	CASTGSGTPPYEQYF
-	TRBV12-3/TRBV12-4	-	16	TRBJ2-2	TGTGCCAGCAGTCCGTACCTGGAGGGGCCCCCCGGGGAGCTGTTTTTT	CASSPYLEGPPGELFF
-	TRBV6-5	many	15	TRBJ2-7	TGTGCCAGCAGTCCACCGCCGGGGGACCGGTACGAGCAGTACTTC	CASSPPPGDRYEQYF
TRBD2	TRBV5-1	-	18	TRBJ2-6	TGCGCCAGCAGCACCGGACTAGCGGGAAGCTCTGGGGCCAACGTCCTGACTTTC	CASSTGLAGSSGANVLTF
-	TRBV5-1	-	13	TRBJ1-6	TGCGCCAGCAGCTTGGACATGAATTCACCCCTCCACTTT	CASSLDMNSPLHF
-	TRBV11-2	-	14	TRBJ2-2	TGTGCCAGCAGCTTTGGCGTTTCGTCCGGGGAGCTGTTTTTT	CASSFGVSSGELFF
TRBD1	TRBV27	few	15	TRBJ1-6	TGTGCCAGCAGCCAGGGGGTCGGGTATCCATCGCCCCTCCACTTT	CASSQGVGYPSPLHF
-	TRBV11-3	-	13	TRBJ2-1	TGTGCCAGCAGCGGGGGTCCGGGCAATGAGCAGTTCTTC	CASSGGPGNEQFF
-	TRBV14	-	14	TRBJ2-3	TGTGCCAGCAGCCAATTCAGCCACACAGATACGCAGTATTTT	CASSQFSHTDTQYF
TRBD1	TRBV27	-	16	TRBJ2-3	TGTGCCAGCAGCGAATCAGGGGGATATAGCACAGATACGCAGTATTTT	CASSESGGYSTDTQYF
TRBD1	TRBV27	few	15	TRBJ1-5	TGTGCCAGCAGTTTGTTGGGACAGGGGACTCAGCCCCAGCATTTT	CASSLLGQGTQPQHF
-	TRBV12-3/TRBV12-4	many	15	TRBJ1-1	TGTGCCAGCAGTTTAGGGGTGGGGACCAACACTGAAGCTTTCTTT	CASSLGVGTNTEAFF
-	TRBV28	-	14	TRBJ2-7	TGTGCCAGCAGAAGACCGGGACTCATCTACGAGCAGTACTTC	CASRRPGLIYEQYF
-	TRBV29-1	many	13	TRBJ1-1	TGCAGCGTTGATACAGGGATTCACACTGAAGCTTTCTTT	CSVDTGIHTEAFF
TRBD1	TRBV13	many	12	TRBJ2-1	TGTGCCAGTCAACAGGGGGCTGGGGAGCAGTTCTTC	CASQQGAGEQFF
-	TRBV7-2	many	15	TRBJ1-6	TGTGCCAGCAGCGGAGGAGGGGGGGTTGGATCACCCCTCCACTTT	CASSGGGGVGSPLHF
TRBD1	TRBV7-8	-	16	TRBJ2-1	TGTGCCAGCAGCTCCTGGACAGGGTCGTATGACAATGAGCAGTTCTTC	CASSSWTGSYDNEQFF
-	TRBV12-3/TRBV12-4	many	14	TRBJ1-4	TGTGCCAGCACCCGTTCGGGAACTAATGAAAAACTGTTTTTT	CASTRSGTNEKLFF
-	TRBV7-8	-	18	TRBJ2-4	TGTGCCAGCAGCTCCACGGCAATCAGGGCCGGGTTCGAAAACATTCAGTACTTC	CASSSTAIRAGFENIQYF
-	TRBV5-1	-	14	TRBJ2-4	TGCGCCAGCAGCCCGGCCGGGGGAGGTCACATTCAGTACTTC	CASSPAGGGHIQYF
TRBD1	TRBV11-3	many	13	TRBJ1-1	TGTGCCAGCAGCTGGCGACAGGGGGATGAAGCTTTCTTT	CASSWRQGDEAFF
TRBD1	TRBV12-3/TRBV12-4	few	13	TRBJ1-1	TGTGCCAGCAGTGGGACAGCCAAGGGAGAAGCTTTCTTT	CASSGTAKGEAFF
TRBD1	TRBV5-1	many	15	TRBJ2-7	TGCGCCAGCAGCTTGGCCACAGGGGTAGGCAACGAGCAGTACTTC	CASSLATGVGNEQYF
-	TRBV5-1	-	13	TRBJ2-5	TGCGCCAGCAGCTTGGGTTCCTGGGAGACCCAGTACTTC	CASSLGSWETQYF
-	TRBV5-1	-	15	TRBJ2-5	TGCGCCAGCAGCATCGTCAATCCTATCCAAGAGACCCAGTACTTC	CASSIVNPIQETQYF
TRBD2	TRBV19	-	19	TRBJ2-1	TGTGCCAGTAGTATTTCAGCGGGGGGGGGAATTAGCTCCTACAATGAGCAGTTCTTC	CASSISAGGGISSYNEQFF
-	TRBV4-2	many	18	TRBJ1-3	TGTGCCAGCAGCCAAGACAAACCTACCGGGTCCTCTGGAAACACCATATATTTT	CASSQDKPTGSSGNTIYF
-	TRBV20-1	-	13	TRBJ1-1	TGCAGTGCTAGATCAGGGGTGAACACTGAAGCTTTCTTT	CSARSGVNTEAFF
-	TRBV28	-	14	TRBJ1-2	TGTGCCAGCAGTCCCCGACAGATACCCTATGGCTACACCTTC	CASSPRQIPYGYTF
TRBD1	TRBV20-1	few	14	TRBJ2-7	TGCAGTGCTAGACCGGGACAGGGACCTTTCGAGCAGTACTTC	CSARPGQGPFEQYF
-	TRBV29-1	few	14	TRBJ1-2	TGCAGCGCCAAACTCAGGGGTTGGGACTATGGCTACACCTTC	CSAKLRGWDYGYTF